The next 3 T cell receptor beta chains were all read from a single sample in a study of T cell changes during pregnancy in multiple sclerosis. Sequencing was performed with immunoSEQ multiplex PCR; in TCRdb, only in-frame clones are kept and a portion is missing. The data show tens of thousands of clones, around 94% seen once. Material: peripheral blood, obtained in the third trimester of pregnancy. Source of these receptors: a female donor with multiple sclerosis, enrolled in a pregnancy study.

The V and J genes are TRBV5-1 and TRBJ2-1, with a weak D call TRBD1 (6 bases). Looked up from germline, CDR1 is SGHRS and CDR2 is YFSETQ. The CDR3 length is 15 residues. With 4 bases removed from V and 7 bases from J, the gap between germline ends came to 18 bases. CDR3 coding DNA: TGCGCCAGCAGCCAACAGGGACCATACGTTAATGAGCAGTTCTTC. It is translated as CASSQQGPYVNEQFF.

The rearrangement links TRBV5-1 to TRBJ2-7, with 11 bases fitting TRBD1. CDR1 is SGHRS, CDR2 YFSETQ, per germline. CDR3 length equals 17 residues. Trimming removed 0 bases from V and 1 base from J; junction bases left unmatched: 6. This CDR3 reads CASSLAVGTGGSYEQYF. The CDR3 DNA reads as TGCGCCAGCAGCTTGGCCGTAGGGACAGGGGGATCCTACGAGCAGTACTTC.

V and J are TRBV6-5 and TRBJ2-7, with 8 bases aligning to TRBD2. This CDR3 contains 15 residues. V lost 6 bases and J lost 4; bases outside the gene matches: 11. Per germline, CDR1 MNHEY and CDR2 SVGAGI. The CDR3 region is CASRSLGTSSYEQYF. The CDR3 DNA reads TGTGCCAGCAGGTCACTCGGGACTAGTTCTTACGAGCAGTACTTC.